Listed here are 13 T cell receptor beta chains from one sample, sequenced in a study of T cells in Graves' hyperthyroidism and ophthalmopathy. Authors of the study amplified TCR beta CDR3 regions from RNA transcripts. First-round RT-PCR of the TCR CDR3 relied on the HTBI primer set. TCRdb reprocessed the multiplex PCR reads via MiXCR and lists one record per CDR3 protein. The sample contains some 370,000 distinct CDR3 sequences, over 12% of which appear only once. Source material: blood. Every receptor here comes from a man in his fifties or sixties with Graves' ophthalmopathy.

This clonotype has just a few counts. V usage is TRBV9 and J usage is TRBJ2-5; D not resolved. V lost 1 base and J lost 4, with 8 bases in between. The CDR3 covers 13 residues. The germline gives CDR1 SGDLS, CDR2 YYNGEE. The CDR3 nucleotides are TGTGCCAGCAGCGTACATGGGTCAGAGACCCAGTACTTC. It specifies CASSVHGSETQYF. The full variable domain, rest sourced from reference TRBV9 and TRBJ2-5, is DSGVTQTPKHLITATGQRVTLRCSPRSGDLSVYWYQQSLDQGLQFLIQYYNGEERAKGNILERFSAQQFPDLHSELNLSSLELGDSALYFCASSVHGSETQYFGPGTRLLVL.

This clonotype was seen many times. This chain uses TRBV20-1 with TRBJ2-1; 9 bases align to TRBD2. The CDR3 is 14 residues long. Germline CDR1 is DFQATT and CDR2 is SNEGSKA (reference sequence). The V segment lost 4 bases and the J segment 9 bases; nucleotides outside the gene matches: 10. The CDR3 nucleotides are TGCAGTGCTACTCCATGGACTAGCGAAGTTGAGCAGTTCTTC. It encodes CSATPWTSEVEQFF.

This clonotype was detected many times. The chain combines TRBV30 with TRBJ1-1; D unclear. With 3 bases removed from V and 3 bases from J, the gap between germline ends came to 17 bases. CDR3 size: 15 residues. Germline V CDR1 and CDR2: GTSNPN, SVGIG (reference sequence). CDR3 protein: CAWSAFLGADTEAFF. The CDR3 DNA sequence: TGTGCCTGGAGCGCATTTCTGGGCGCGGACACTGAAGCTTTCTTT.

V is TRBV10-3 and J is TRBJ2-1; tentative D call: TRBD2 (6 bases). Germline CDR1 reads ENHRY; CDR2 reads SYGVKD. V was clipped by 7 bases and J by 8 bases, with 15 bases between them. This CDR3 is built from 13 residues. CDR3 sequence (DNA): TGTGCCATCACTGGCGGGACTGAGGATGAGCAGTTCTTC. Translation: CAITGGTEDEQFF.

The table lists this clonotype with many counts. The chain uses TRBV20-1 and TRBJ2-3; D may correspond to TRBD1 or TRBD2 (5 bases each). V lost 3 bases to trimming and J lost 2 bases, with 18 bases between them. Per germline, CDR1 DFQATT and CDR2 SNEGSKA (reference sequence). The CDR3 covers 16 residues. CDR3 bases: TGCAGTGCTAGGATGGCCGGGACGAGCCTCACAGATACGCAGTATTTT. This gives the protein CSARMAGTSLTDTQYF.

The V call is TRBV10-3, the J call TRBJ1-5; no clear D. The V gene lost 6 bases and the J gene lost 7 bases, with 10 bases spanning the gap. CDR1 and CDR2 (germline): ENHRY, SYGVKD. This CDR3 contains 12 residues. CDR3 in amino acids: CAIRGSGQPQHF. Written as DNA, the CDR3 is TGTGCCATCAGGGGGTCCGGGCAGCCCCAGCATTTT.

This clonotype was counted many times. Here the CDR3 reads CASSQQDLTGSAGNTIYF. CDR3 coding DNA: TGCGCCAGCAGCCAGCAAGACTTGACAGGATCGGCTGGAAACACCATATATTTT. The rearrangement links TRBV4-1 to TRBJ1-3; D may be TRBD1 (6 bases). The CDR3 is made up of 18 amino acids. CDR1 MGHRA and CDR2 YSYEKL come from the germline V gene. Trimming cost V 3 bases and J 2 bases, with 20 bases left between them.

This clonotype was recorded a few times. The chain employs TRBV24-1 and TRBJ2-5, with TRBD1 matching over 12 bases. J lost 3 bases, V lost 3 bases, and 4 bases had no gene match. Per the germline V gene, CDR1 is KGHDR and CDR2 is SFDVKD. The CDR3 has 16 amino acids. CDR3 in amino acids: CATSDGDRGLEETQYF. CDR3 DNA: TGTGCCACCAGTGATGGGGACAGGGGGCTCGAAGAGACCCAGTACTTC.

This chain joins TRBV19 and TRBJ2-3; the match to TRBD2 covers 7 bases. Germline CDR1 is LNHDA and CDR2 is SQIVND (reference sequence). With 5 bases clipped from V and 5 bases from J, the junction kept 4 bases outside the gene matches. The CDR3 has 13 residues. The CDR3 DNA reads TGTGCCAGTAGTGGCGGGAGAAGAGATACGCAGTATTTT. Translating it yields CASSGGRRDTQYF.

V and J are TRBV20-1 and TRBJ2-3; possibly TRBD1 or TRBD2 for D (5 bases each). The V end lost 3 bases, the J end lost 6 bases, and 16 bases lay between the germline ends. This CDR3 comprises 14 residues. The V gene's germline CDR1 is DFQATT and CDR2 SNEGSKA (reference sequence). The CDR3: CSASRGGSSDTQYF. In DNA, the CDR3 is TGCAGTGCTAGTCGGGGCGGTTCAAGTGATACGCAGTATTTT.

V gene TRBV20-1 combines with J gene TRBJ2-7, with 10 nucleotides matching TRBD2. CDR1 DFQATT and CDR2 SNEGSKA come from the germline V gene (reference sequence). V gave up 0 bases and J gave up 1 base; unmatched junction bases: 9. CDR3 length: 17 amino acids. CDR3: CSARDIRSGRASYEQYF. CDR3 DNA sequence: TGCAGTGCTAGAGATATAAGGAGCGGGAGGGCTTCCTACGAGCAGTACTTC.

This clonotype was counted ten times or more. The V gene is TRBV6-1, the J gene TRBJ2-1; 9 bases align to TRBD2. CDR3 length: 13 amino acids. Germline loops: CDR1 MNHNS, CDR2 SASEGT. Trimming took 4 bases from V and 6 from J; bases not matched to a gene: 1. CDR3 loop: CASSGTSANEQFF. DNA for the CDR3: TGTGCCAGCAGTGGGACTAGCGCCAATGAGCAGTTCTTC.

This clonotype was detected ten times or more. The chain carries TRBV27 and TRBJ2-7, with D maybe TRBD1 (8 bases). Germline assignment: CDR1 MNHEY and CDR2 SMNVEV (reference sequence). The CDR3 is 14 residues long. V was pared by 6 bases and J by 7 bases, with 19 bases between. The CDR3 protein is CASSNRGGAMEQYF. DNA of the CDR3: TGTGCCAGCAGCAACAGGGGGGGCGCGATGGAGCAGTACTTC.